A single sample gave rise to the 15 T cell receptor beta chains below, sequenced in a study of blood T cells in healthy people across ages. For the second PCR, which ran for about 7 to 11 cycles, a sample-barcoded 5' primer and a J-beta primer mix were used. One entry per CDR3 protein results from TCRdb running MiXCR on the 5' RACE reads. The sample contains about 680,000 distinct CDR3 sequences, around 45% of which appear only once. Input material: blood. The receptor set was obtained from a woman aged 55-69 years in good health.

The chain is built from TRBV25-1 and TRBJ2-1; 9 positions match TRBD2. The J call could be wrong; TRBJ2-7 is a better fit for the DNA end. The CDR3 has 20 residues. Germline V lookup: CDR1 MGHDK, CDR2 SYGVNS. Here the CDR3 DNA reads TGTGCCAGCAGTGATCAACAGTCAGCGGATGTAGCGGGAGTGAGCAATGAGCAGTACTTC. The encoded protein is CASSDQQSADVAGVSNEQYF.

CDR3 DNA sequence: TGTGCCAGCAGTTATGGGCTAGCGGGAGTGGTTGATACGCAGTATTTT. Amino acid sequence: CASSYGLAGVVDTQYF. The V gene is TRBV6-2 or TRBV6-3, the J gene TRBJ2-3; 10 bases line up with TRBD2. V shed 3 bases, J shed 6 bases, and the junction held 9 bases outside the gene matches. CDR3 length: 16 residues. Germline V gene data show CDR1 as MNHEY and CDR2 as SVGEGT.

This clonotype was seen a few times. The chain has TRBV7-2 and TRBJ2-5; D is undetermined. Germline CDR1 and CDR2: SGHTA and FQGNSA. Between the trimmed V and J ends, which lost 5 bases and 0 bases, there was a span of 16 bases. CDR3 size: 16 residues. The CDR3 region has the DNA TGTGCCAGCAGCCTAACTTGGAGTGCGTACCAAGAGACCCAGTACTTC. Protein product: CASSLTWSAYQETQYF.

The CDR3 protein is CSARAGTSKQYF. CDR3 DNA: TGCAGTGCTAGAGCCGGGACTAGCAAGCAGTACTTC. J is TRBJ2-5 and V is TRBV20-1; 9 bases align to TRBD2. The CDR3 loop spans 12 amino acids. Germline V gene data show CDR1 as DFQATT and CDR2 as SNEGSKA (reference sequence). V dropped 1 base and J dropped 11; count of bases not matched to a gene: 5.

For the CDR3, the DNA is TGTGCCAGCAGACCCGACAGGGAGAGACAGCCCCAGCATTTT. Translation: CASRPDRERQPQHF. V and J are TRBV12-3 or TRBV12-4 and TRBJ1-5; 7 bases fit TRBD1. This CDR3 has 14 amino acids. J gave up 7 bases and V 6 bases, and 9 bases lay outside the gene matches.

This chain uses TRBV4-2 with TRBJ1-2, with a tentative D call TRBD1 (6 bases). The CDR3 sequence is 15 residues long. Trimming took 3 bases from V and 6 from J, leaving 17 bases between them. Germline loops: CDR1 LGHNA, CDR2 YNFKEQ. The chain's CDR3 is CASSHSGGAGDGYTF. In nucleotides, the CDR3 is TGTGCCAGCAGCCACAGCGGGGGGGCTGGAGATGGCTACACCTTC.

The chain employs TRBV20-1 and TRBJ2-1; TRBD2 matches at 10 bases. Trimming removed 5 bases from V and 1 base from J; junction bases left unmatched: 5. The CDR3 is 15 residues long. From germline, CDR1 is DFQATT and CDR2 SNEGSKA (reference sequence). In nucleotides, the CDR3 is TGCAGTGCTGTAAATAGCGGGAGGTCCTACAATGAGCAGTTCTTC. Its translation: CSAVNSGRSYNEQFF.

This clonotype was detected many times. The rearrangement joins TRBV7-2 to TRBJ2-7; D possibly corresponds to TRBD1 (5 bases). The CDR3 loop spans 15 amino acids. V lost 4 bases and J 2 bases, leaving 15 bases between the germline ends. The germline V gene has CDR1 SGHTA and CDR2 FQGNSA. CDR3 coding DNA: TGTGCCAGCAGCTCAACAGGTTTTTCCCCCTACGAGCAGTACTTC. Protein sequence: CASSSTGFSPYEQYF.

The V and J genes are TRBV20-1 and TRBJ2-2; D gene unclear. The germline gives CDR1 DFQATT, CDR2 SNEGSKA (reference sequence). There are 13 residues in the CDR3. Trimming removed 1 base from V and 8 bases from J, with 11 bases in between. This CDR3 is CSARVPIQGELFF. CDR3 bases: TGCAGTGCTAGAGTGCCGATACAGGGGGAGCTGTTTTTT.

This chain uses TRBV4-2 with TRBJ2-1, with D possibly TRBD2 on 5 matching bases. This CDR3 region has 14 residues. The V gene lost 7 bases and the J gene lost 2 bases, with 12 bases spanning the gap. Germline lookup yields CDR1 LGHNA and CDR2 YNFKEQ. CDR3 nucleotides: TGTGCCAGCAATGCGCCGGGAACCTACAATGAGCAGTTCTTC. This encodes CASNAPGTYNEQFF.

The genes are TRBV15 and TRBJ1-2; D uncertain. The CDR3 is made up of 16 amino acids. V was cut by 3 bases and J by 2 bases, with 16 bases left in between. Germline values: CDR1 LNHNV, CDR2 YYDKDF (reference sequence). In nucleotides, the CDR3 is TGTGCCACCAGCAGGGATCGAGTTTACGTAAACTATGGCTACACCTTC. Encoded protein: CATSRDRVYVNYGYTF. Full variable domain (rest looked up from reference TRBV15 and TRBJ1-2): DAMVIQNPRYQVTQFGKPVTLSCSQTLNHNVMYWYQQKSSQAPKLLFHYYDKDFNNEADTPDNFQSRRPNTSFCFLDIRSPGLGDTAMYLCATSRDRVYVNYGYTFGSGTRLTVV.

The gene calls are TRBV9 and TRBJ2-7, with 9 bases identical to TRBD1. Unmatched junction bases numbered 8, after V lost 4 bases and J lost 6 bases. The CDR3 covers 14 residues. From germline, CDR1 is SGDLS and CDR2 YYNGEE. CDR3 protein: CASSLGTGSSEQYF. The CDR3 DNA follows: TGTGCCAGCAGCCTCGGGACAGGGTCCAGCGAGCAGTACTTC.

The chain joins TRBV27 to TRBJ2-3; 9 bases match TRBD2. The CDR3 runs to 15 residues. The germline gives CDR1 MNHEY, CDR2 SMNVEV (reference sequence). V was pared by 0 bases and J by 3 bases, with 1 base of the junction left unmatched. The chain's CDR3 is CASSLSSGSTDTQYF. The CDR3 nucleotides are TGTGCCAGCAGTTTATCTAGCGGGAGTACAGATACGCAGTATTTT.

This clonotype showed up just a few times. The V and J genes are TRBV29-1 and TRBJ2-7; 12 bases fit TRBD2. The germline CDR1 and CDR2 sequences are SQVTM and ANQGSEA. J was trimmed by 4 bases and V by 4 bases; bases with no gene match: 8. There are 15 residues in the CDR3. For the CDR3, the DNA is TGCAGCGTTGCGCCGACTAGCGGGAGTGAGTACGAGCAGTACTTC. Protein product: CSVAPTSGSEYEQYF.

V is TRBV20-1 and J is TRBJ2-5; TRBD1 agrees at 8 bases. The end of the DNA fits TRBJ2-7 better, so the J call may be wrong. Germline V gene data show CDR1 as DFQATT and CDR2 as SNEGSKA (reference sequence). The CDR3 sequence is 14 residues long. The CDR3 sequence is CSAKRTGRTYEQYF. In DNA, the CDR3 is TGCAGTGCTAAACGGACAGGGAGGACCTACGAGCAGTACTTC.